Each of the 2 T cell receptor beta chains below was sequenced from the same sample in a study of blood T cell repertoires in COVID-19. The assay was immunoSEQ multiplex PCR, and TCRdb's table has in-frame clones only and misses some. The sample has about 200,000 clones, about 88% seen once. Sequenced material: peripheral blood. All receptors come from a man aged 18-30 years with active or convalescent COVID-19.

The J gene is TRBJ2-1, the V gene TRBV7-9, with TRBD2 matching over 8 bases. This CDR3 comprises 15 residues. Per the germline V gene, CDR1 is SEHNR and CDR2 is FQNEAQ (reference sequence). Germline trimming cut 9 bases from V and 6 bases from J; bases unmatched to any gene: 13. As DNA, the CDR3 is TGTGCCAGTGGGTTATTAGCGGGGAGATTCAATGAGCAGTTCTTC. This sequence encodes CASGLLAGRFNEQFF.

This chain connects TRBV5-6 to TRBJ2-2, with 8 nucleotides matching TRBD1. This CDR3 spans 15 amino acids. The J segment lost 4 bases and the V segment lost 6 bases, leaving 8 bases of the junction unmatched. Germline CDR1 is SGHDT and CDR2 is YYEEEE. Here the CDR3 reads CASTRQGRSTGELFF. CDR3 nucleotides: TGTGCCAGCACCCGACAGGGGCGAAGCACCGGGGAGCTGTTTTTT.